Below, 15 T cell receptor beta chains from the same sample are listed, as sequenced in a study of blood T cells in healthy people across ages. A second PCR of roughly 7 to 11 cycles used a sample-barcoded 5' primer and a J-beta primer mix. A single record per CDR3 protein comes from TCRdb applying MiXCR to the 5' RACE reads. The sample contains 1.5 million to 2 million distinct CDR3 sequences, 39% of which appear only once. Sample: blood. Receptors were obtained from a human donor in good health.

This clonotype was counted between two and nine times. V is TRBV14 and J is TRBJ2-1; D may correspond to TRBD1 or TRBD2 (5 bases each). The CDR3 totals 13 residues. Trimming pared 4 bases from V and 3 bases from J, leaving 7 bases between. CDR1 SGHDN and CDR2 FVKESK come from the germline V gene. The CDR3 DNA follows: TGTGCCAGCAGCCGGGACCACTACAATGAGCAGTTCTTC. Protein sequence: CASSRDHYNEQFF.

This clonotype was detected only a few times. V gene TRBV18 combines with J gene TRBJ2-1, with TRBD1 identical over 8 bases. Per germline, CDR1 KGHSH and CDR2 LQKENI. The trim removed 3 bases at V and 7 bases at J, leaving 5 bases unmatched. This CDR3 is built from 14 residues. The DNA of the CDR3 is TGTGCCAGCTCACCGTCGGGACAGGTTAATGAGCAGTTCTTC. Protein sequence: CASSPSGQVNEQFF. The whole variable domain, remainder taken from reference TRBV18 and TRBJ2-1, is NAGVMQNPRHLVRRRGQEARLRCSPMKGHSHVYWYRQLPEEGLKFMVYLQKENIIDESGMPKERFSAEFPKEGPSILRIQQVVRGDSAAYFCASSPSGQVNEQFFGPGTRLTVL.

In its sample, this clonotype was seen a few times. The V and J genes are TRBV28 and TRBJ1-5, with 11 bases lining up with TRBD1. There are 12 residues in the CDR3. Germline CDR1 reads MDHEN; CDR2 reads SYDVKM. The V segment lost 10 bases and the J segment 8 bases; nucleotides outside the gene matches: 4. Here the CDR3 reads CATSGQGEPQHF. The CDR3 DNA sequence: TGTGCCACTTCGGGACAGGGGGAGCCCCAGCATTTT.

This rearrangement joins TRBV7-8 to TRBJ1-1, with a possible D match to TRBD1 (6 bases). The germline V gene has CDR1 SGHVS and CDR2 FQNEAQ. The length of the CDR3 is 16 residues. V lost 1 base, J lost 4 bases, and 16 bases lay in between. In DNA, the CDR3 is TGTGCCAGCAGCTTAGAGGCTTGGGCAGGGGTCACTGAAGCTTTCTTT. Its protein is CASSLEAWAGVTEAFF.

This sequence joins TRBV7-2 and TRBJ2-7; TRBD1 might be the D (5 bases). With 1 base removed from V and 3 bases from J, the gap between germline ends came to 13 bases. Germline values: CDR1 SGHTA, CDR2 FQGNSA. This CDR3 spans 15 amino acids. The CDR3, as DNA: TGTGCCAGCAGCTTAGTTTTATCCAGGGACTACGAGCAGTACTTC. It translates to CASSLVLSRDYEQYF.

The chain links TRBV28 to TRBJ2-1; TRBD2 matches at 9 bases. Germline-derived CDR1 and CDR2 are MDHEN and SYDVKM. V trimming: 6 bases; J trimming: 3 bases; junction bases outside the gene matches: 9. The length of the CDR3 is 16 residues. CDR3 residues: CASSPSGAGGYNEQFF. DNA for the CDR3: TGTGCCAGCAGCCCTAGCGGGGCAGGGGGCTACAATGAGCAGTTCTTC.

CDR3 bases: TGTGCCAGCAGCCAGCAAGGGGCGCATCATGGCTACACCTTC. It codes for CASSQQGAHHGYTF. The chain couples TRBV12-3 or TRBV12-4 to TRBJ1-2, with D possibly being TRBD1 (5 bases). The CDR3 has 14 amino acids. Trimming took 6 bases from V and 6 from J, leaving 17 bases between them.

In regard to this clonotype: One end of the junction is discordant with germline, which a read error may explain. The V and J genes are TRBV4-3 and TRBJ2-6, with a tentative D call TRBD1 (5 bases). This CDR3 contains 16 residues. Germline lookup yields CDR1 LGHNA and CDR2 YSLEER. CDR3 amino acids: CASSHAVTAGANVPTF. The CDR3 nucleotides are TGCGCCAGCAGTCACGCGGTGACAGCTGGGGCCAACGTCCCGACTTTC.

This clonotype was observed at least ten times. The chain employs TRBV4-2 and TRBJ2-5; 7 bases match TRBD1. CDR1 is LGHNA and CDR2 is YNFKEQ in the germline V gene. V lost 4 bases, J lost 2 bases, and 7 bases stayed unmatched. The CDR3 has 15 residues. The CDR3 loop reads CASSRQTGQQETQYF. CDR3 coding DNA: TGTGCCAGCAGCCGACAGACGGGACAGCAAGAGACCCAGTACTTC.

The chain has TRBV5-6 and TRBJ2-7; D unresolved. V lost 2 bases, J lost 2 bases, and 14 bases lay in between. The CDR3 spans 15 residues. Per the germline V gene, CDR1 is SGHDT and CDR2 is YYEEEE. The CDR3 DNA follows: TGTGCCAGCAGCTTTAGGTATCGACAAGCCTACGAGCAGTACTTC. The encoded protein is CASSFRYRQAYEQYF.

This clonotype has more than one count but fewer than ten. The J gene is TRBJ1-2, the V gene TRBV7-8; weak D call: TRBD1 (6 bases). The CDR3 sequence is 14 residues long. V was trimmed by 5 bases and J by 4 bases, leaving 14 bases between them. Per the germline V gene, CDR1 is SGHVS and CDR2 is FQNEAQ. CDR3 region: CASSLTDSSYGYTF. Written as DNA, the CDR3 is TGTGCCAGCAGCCTCACGGACAGTTCCTATGGCTACACCTTC.

The rearrangement links TRBV7-2 to TRBJ2-3; TRBD1 agrees at 7 bases. V lost 5 bases and J lost 1; bases outside the gene matches: 9. CDR1 and CDR2 (germline): SGHTA, FQGNSA. The CDR3 extends over 16 amino acids. The CDR3 region is CASSVLTGKRTDTQYF. The CDR3 DNA is TGTGCCAGCAGCGTATTGACAGGGAAACGCACAGATACGCAGTATTTT.

V gene TRBV5-1 combines with J gene TRBJ2-7; no clear D gene. The CDR3 is made up of 14 amino acids. The V and J ends lost 5 bases and 3 bases respectively, with 15 bases between them. In germline, CDR1 is SGHRS, CDR2 YFSETQ. CDR3 nucleotides: TGCGCCAGCAGAACTGACACTGCTAGCTACGAGCAGTACTTC. Protein sequence: CASRTDTASYEQYF.

This clonotype was counted only a few times. This chain joins TRBV28 and TRBJ2-5; 7 bases are shared with TRBD1. Germline lookup yields CDR1 MDHEN and CDR2 SYDVKM. The V segment lost 5 bases and the J segment 2 bases; nucleotides outside the gene matches: 14. The CDR3 sequence is 17 residues long. In DNA, the CDR3 is TGTGCCAGCAGTCGGCGATGGACAGGAATGCCACAAGAGACCCAGTACTTC. Its translation: CASSRRWTGMPQETQYF.

The chain links TRBV6-5 to TRBJ1-2; D is uncertain. The CDR3 totals 14 residues. V was shortened by 6 bases and J by 1 base, with 12 bases between the two germline ends. Germline V gene sequence: CDR1 MNHEY, CDR2 SVGAGI. The CDR3 DNA is TGTGCCAGCAGCTCCGGTGGGATTAACTATGGCTACACCTTC. Its translation: CASSSGGINYGYTF.